Ten or more counts support the clone carrying this T cell receptor beta chain. Its target is not known. With 11 bases clipped from V and 5 bases from J, the junction kept 11 bases outside the gene matches. Per germline, CDR1 ENHRY and CDR2 SYGVKD. There are 13 residues in the CDR3. These data originate in a study of T cells in Graves' hyperthyroidism and ophthalmopathy. Overall study results and limits: Classification by a 13 V-J model distinguished ophthalmopathy from stable hyperthyroidism.

TCR beta CDR3 regions were amplified from RNA transcripts. HTBI primers drove first-round RT-PCR of the TCR CDR3. TCRdb re-derived calls from the multiplex PCR reads in MiXCR, one entry per CDR3 protein. Of about 360,000 distinct CDR3 sequences listed, roughly 19% are singletons. Absent ophthalmopathy progression within 18 months defined stable Graves' hyperthyroidism. Each 10 ml fresh peripheral blood draw supplied the PBMCs. This rearrangement joins TRBV10-3 to TRBJ2-7; 8 bases are shared with TRBD2. The clonotype originates from a woman aged 18-29 years with Graves' hyperthyroidism. Sequenced material: blood. The CDR3 sequence: CALAGGPMDEQYF. The CDR3 coding sequence is TGTGCCTTGGCGGGGGGTCCGATGGACGAGCAGTACTTC.